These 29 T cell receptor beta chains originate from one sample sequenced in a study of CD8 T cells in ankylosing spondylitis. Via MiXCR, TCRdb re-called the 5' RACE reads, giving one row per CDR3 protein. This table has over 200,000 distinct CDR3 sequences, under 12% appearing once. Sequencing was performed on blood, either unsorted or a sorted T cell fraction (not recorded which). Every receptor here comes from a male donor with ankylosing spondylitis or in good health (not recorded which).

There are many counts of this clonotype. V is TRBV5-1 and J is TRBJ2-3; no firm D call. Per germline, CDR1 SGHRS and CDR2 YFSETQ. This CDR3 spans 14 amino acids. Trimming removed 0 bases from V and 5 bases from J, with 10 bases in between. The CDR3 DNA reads TGCGCCAGCAGCTTGGCCGGTGAAGTAGATACGCAGTATTTT. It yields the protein CASSLAGEVDTQYF.

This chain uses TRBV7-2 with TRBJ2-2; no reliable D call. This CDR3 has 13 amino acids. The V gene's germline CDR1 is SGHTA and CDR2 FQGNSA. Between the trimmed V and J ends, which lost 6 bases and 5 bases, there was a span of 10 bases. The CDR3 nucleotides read TGTGCCAGCAGAAAAGGCGGTACCGGGGAGCTGTTTTTT. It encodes CASRKGGTGELFF.

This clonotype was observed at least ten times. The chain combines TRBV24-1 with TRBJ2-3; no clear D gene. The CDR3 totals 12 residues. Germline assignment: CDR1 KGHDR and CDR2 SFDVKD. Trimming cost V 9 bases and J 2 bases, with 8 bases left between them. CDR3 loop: CATGVDTDTQYF. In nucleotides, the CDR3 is TGTGCCACCGGGGTAGACACAGATACGCAGTATTTT.

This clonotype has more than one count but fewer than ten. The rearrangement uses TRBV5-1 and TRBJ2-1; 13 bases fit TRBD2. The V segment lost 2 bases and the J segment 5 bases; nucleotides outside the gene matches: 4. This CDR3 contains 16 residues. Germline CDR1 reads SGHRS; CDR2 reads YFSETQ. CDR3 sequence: CASSLPLAGGNNEQFF. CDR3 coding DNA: TGCGCCAGCAGCTTACCACTAGCGGGGGGGAACAATGAGCAGTTCTTC.

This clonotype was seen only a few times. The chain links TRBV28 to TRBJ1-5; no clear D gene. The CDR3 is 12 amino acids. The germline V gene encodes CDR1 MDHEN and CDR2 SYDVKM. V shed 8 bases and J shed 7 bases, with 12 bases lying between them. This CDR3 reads CASLSPGQPQHF. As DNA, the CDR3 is TGTGCCAGCCTGAGCCCGGGGCAGCCCCAGCATTTT. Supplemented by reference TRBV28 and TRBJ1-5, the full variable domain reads DVKVTQSSRYLVKRTGEKVFLECVQDMDHENMFWYRQDPGLGLRLIYFSYDVKMKEKGDIPEGYSVSREKKERFSLILESASTNQTSMYLCASLSPGQPQHFGDGTRLSIL.

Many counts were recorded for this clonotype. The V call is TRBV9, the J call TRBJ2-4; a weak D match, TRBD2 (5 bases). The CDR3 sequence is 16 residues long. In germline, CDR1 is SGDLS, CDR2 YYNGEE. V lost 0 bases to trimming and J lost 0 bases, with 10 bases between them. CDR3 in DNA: TGTGCCAGCAGCGTAGCACGGGCGGGAGCCAAAAACATTCAGTACTTC. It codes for CASSVARAGAKNIQYF. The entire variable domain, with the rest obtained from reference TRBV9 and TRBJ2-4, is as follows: DSGVTQTPKHLITATGQRVTLRCSPRSGDLSVYWYQQSLDQGLQFLIQYYNGEERAKGNILERFSAQQFPDLHSELNLSSLELGDSALYFCASSVARAGAKNIQYFGAGTRLSVL.

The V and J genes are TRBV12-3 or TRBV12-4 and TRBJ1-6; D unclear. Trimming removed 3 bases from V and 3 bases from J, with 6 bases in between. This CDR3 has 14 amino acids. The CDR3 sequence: CASSFEGYNSPLHF. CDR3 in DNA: TGTGCCAGCAGTTTCGAGGGCTATAATTCACCCCTCCACTTT.

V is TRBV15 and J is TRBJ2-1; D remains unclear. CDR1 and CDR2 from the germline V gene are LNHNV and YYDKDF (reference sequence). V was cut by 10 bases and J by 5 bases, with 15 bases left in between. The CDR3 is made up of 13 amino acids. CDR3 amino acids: CASRSGTDNEQFF. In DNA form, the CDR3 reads TGTGCCAGTCGGTCCGGTACCGACAATGAGCAGTTCTTC.

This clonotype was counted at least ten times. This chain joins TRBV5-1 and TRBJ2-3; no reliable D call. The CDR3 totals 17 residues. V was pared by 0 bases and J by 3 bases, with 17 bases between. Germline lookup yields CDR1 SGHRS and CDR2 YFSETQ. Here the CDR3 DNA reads TGCGCCAGCAGCTTGGGGCCAGCCCAGGACGGAACAGATACGCAGTATTTT. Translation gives CASSLGPAQDGTDTQYF.

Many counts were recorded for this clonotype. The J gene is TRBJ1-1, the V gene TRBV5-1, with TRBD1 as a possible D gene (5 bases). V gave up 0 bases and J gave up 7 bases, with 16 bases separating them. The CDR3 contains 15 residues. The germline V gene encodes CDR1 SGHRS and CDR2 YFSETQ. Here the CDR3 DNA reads TGCGCCAGCAGCTTGGTAAGGGGCGGGGTCGGTGAAGCTTTCTTT. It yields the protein CASSLVRGGVGEAFF.

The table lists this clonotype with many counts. For the CDR3, the DNA is TGCGCCAGCAGCGTCCGGGACGAAGATGGCTACACCTTC. Its translation: CASSVRDEDGYTF. J is TRBJ1-2 and V is TRBV5-1; the D gene is possibly TRBD1 (5 bases). V gave up 4 bases and J gave up 6 bases, with 13 bases separating them. The CDR3 runs 13 residues. Per germline, CDR1 SGHRS and CDR2 YFSETQ.

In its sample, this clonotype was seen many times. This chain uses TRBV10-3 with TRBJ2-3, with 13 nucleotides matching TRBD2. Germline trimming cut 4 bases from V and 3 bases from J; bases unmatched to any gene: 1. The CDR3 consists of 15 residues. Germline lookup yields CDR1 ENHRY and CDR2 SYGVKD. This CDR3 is CAISGGLAGTDTQYF. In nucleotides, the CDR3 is TGTGCCATCAGTGGGGGACTAGCGGGGACAGATACGCAGTATTTT.

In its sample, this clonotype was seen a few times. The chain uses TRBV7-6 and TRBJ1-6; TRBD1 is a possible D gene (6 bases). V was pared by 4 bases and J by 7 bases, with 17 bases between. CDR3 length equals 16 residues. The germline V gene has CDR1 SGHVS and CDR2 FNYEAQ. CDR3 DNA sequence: TGTGCCAGCAGCTGGCAGGGGTTATCAGGAAATTCACCCCTCCACTTT. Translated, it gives CASSWQGLSGNSPLHF.

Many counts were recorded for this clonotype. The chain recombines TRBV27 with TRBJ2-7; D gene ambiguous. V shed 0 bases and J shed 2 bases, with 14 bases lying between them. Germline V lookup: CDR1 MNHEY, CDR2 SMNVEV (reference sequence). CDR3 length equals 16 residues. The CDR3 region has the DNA TGTGCCAGCAGTTTATCGCTTCCGGTATTTACCTACGAGCAGTACTTC. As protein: CASSLSLPVFTYEQYF.

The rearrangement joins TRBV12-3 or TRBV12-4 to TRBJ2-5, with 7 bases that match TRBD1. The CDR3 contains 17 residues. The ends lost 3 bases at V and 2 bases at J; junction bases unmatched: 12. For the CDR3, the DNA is TGTGCCAGCAGTTTCGCTGGTATCGGCAGGGGGCAAGAGACCCAGTACTTC. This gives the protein CASSFAGIGRGQETQYF.

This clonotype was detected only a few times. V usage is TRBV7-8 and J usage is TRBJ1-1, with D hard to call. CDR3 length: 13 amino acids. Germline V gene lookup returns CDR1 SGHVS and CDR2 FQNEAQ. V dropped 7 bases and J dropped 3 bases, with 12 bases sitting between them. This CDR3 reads CASNRGTYTEAFF. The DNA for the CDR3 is TGTGCCAGCAACCGTGGCACCTACACTGAAGCTTTCTTT.

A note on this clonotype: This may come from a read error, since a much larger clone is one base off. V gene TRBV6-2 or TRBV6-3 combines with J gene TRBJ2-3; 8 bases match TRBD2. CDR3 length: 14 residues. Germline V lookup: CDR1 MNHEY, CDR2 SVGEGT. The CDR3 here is CASKLAAITDTHYF. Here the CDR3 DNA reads TGTGCCAGCAAACTAGCGGCCATCACAGATACGCACTATTTT.

The CDR3 nucleotides are TGTGCCAGCAGCCAAGCGACAGGGGTTAGGGAGACCCAGTACTTC. Translating it yields CASSQATGVRETQYF. The chain is built from TRBV3-1 and TRBJ2-5; 8 nucleotides match TRBD1. J gave up 5 bases and V 1 base, and 6 bases lay outside the gene matches. Germline lookup yields CDR1 LGHDT and CDR2 YNNKEL (reference sequence). The CDR3 runs to 15 residues.

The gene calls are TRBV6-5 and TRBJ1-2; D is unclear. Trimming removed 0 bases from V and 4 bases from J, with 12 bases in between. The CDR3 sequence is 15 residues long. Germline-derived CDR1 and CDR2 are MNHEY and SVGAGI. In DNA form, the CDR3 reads TGTGCCAGCAGTTACTCCCCAGGTTCGAGCTATGGCTACACCTTC. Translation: CASSYSPGSSYGYTF.

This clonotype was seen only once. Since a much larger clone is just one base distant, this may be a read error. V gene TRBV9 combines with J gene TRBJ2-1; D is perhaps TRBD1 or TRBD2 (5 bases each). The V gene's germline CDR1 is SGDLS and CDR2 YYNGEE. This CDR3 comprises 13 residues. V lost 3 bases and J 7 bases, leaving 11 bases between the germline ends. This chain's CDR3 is CASSGGSRNEQFF. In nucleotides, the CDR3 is TGTGCCAGCAGCGGGGGGTCTCGAAATGAGCAGTTCTTC.

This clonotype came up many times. The CDR3 spells CASSEGDRGFNSPLHF. DNA for the CDR3: TGTGCCAGCAGTGAGGGGGACAGGGGGTTTAATTCACCCCTCCACTTT. J is TRBJ1-6 and V is TRBV2; 11 nucleotides agree with TRBD1. Germline-derived CDR1 and CDR2 are SNHLY and FYNNEI. Losses at the gene ends were 3 bases for V and 6 bases for J; bases not matched to a gene: 4. CDR3 length equals 16 residues.

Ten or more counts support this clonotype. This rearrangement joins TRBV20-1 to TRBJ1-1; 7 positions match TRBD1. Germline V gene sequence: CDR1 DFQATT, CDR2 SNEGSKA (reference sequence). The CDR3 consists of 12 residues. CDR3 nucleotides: TGCAGGAGGGACAGACAGAACACTGAAGCTTTCTTT. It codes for CRRDRQNTEAFF.

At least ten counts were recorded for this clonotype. The CDR3 sequence is CASSTRPKEDQPQHF. The CDR3 DNA is TGTGCCAGCAGCACCCGACCGAAGGAGGATCAGCCCCAGCATTTT. This chain connects TRBV7-3 to TRBJ1-5; D remains unclear. This CDR3 spans 15 amino acids. Germline V gene data show CDR1 as SGHTA and CDR2 as FQGTGA. The ends were cut back, 5 bases at V and 5 bases at J, with 16 bases in the middle.

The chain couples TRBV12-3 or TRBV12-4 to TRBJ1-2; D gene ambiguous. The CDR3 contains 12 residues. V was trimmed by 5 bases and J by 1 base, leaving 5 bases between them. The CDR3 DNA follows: TGTGCCAGCAGTACAGATAACTATGGCTACACCTTC. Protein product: CASSTDNYGYTF.

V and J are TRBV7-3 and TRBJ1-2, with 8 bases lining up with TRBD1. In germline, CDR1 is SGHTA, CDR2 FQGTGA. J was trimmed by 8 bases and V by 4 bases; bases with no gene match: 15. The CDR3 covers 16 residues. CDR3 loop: CASSYSTGERNLGYTF. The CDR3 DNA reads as TGTGCCAGCAGCTATTCGACAGGGGAGAGGAATCTCGGCTACACCTTC. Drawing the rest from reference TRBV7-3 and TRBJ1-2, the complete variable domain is GAGVSQTPSNKVTEKGKYVELRCDPISGHTALYWYRQSLGQGPEFLIYFQGTGAADDSGLPNDRFFAVRPEGSVSTLKIQRTERGDSAVYLCASSYSTGERNLGYTFGSGTRLTVV.

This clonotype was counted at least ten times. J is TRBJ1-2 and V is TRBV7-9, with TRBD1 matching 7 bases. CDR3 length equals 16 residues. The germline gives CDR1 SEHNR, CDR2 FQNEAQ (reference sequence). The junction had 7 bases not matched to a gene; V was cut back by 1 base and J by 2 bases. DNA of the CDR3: TGTGCCAGCAGCTTAGGGCCACCGGGACAGAACTATGGCTACACCTTC. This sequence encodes CASSLGPPGQNYGYTF.

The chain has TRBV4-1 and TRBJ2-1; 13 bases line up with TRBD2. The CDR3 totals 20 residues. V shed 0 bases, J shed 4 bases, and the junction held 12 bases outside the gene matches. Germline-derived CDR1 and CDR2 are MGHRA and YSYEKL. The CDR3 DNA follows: TGCGCCAGCAGCCAAGATCGAAGACTAGCGGGGGGCGGGACATACAATGAGCAGTTCTTC. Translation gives CASSQDRRLAGGGTYNEQFF.

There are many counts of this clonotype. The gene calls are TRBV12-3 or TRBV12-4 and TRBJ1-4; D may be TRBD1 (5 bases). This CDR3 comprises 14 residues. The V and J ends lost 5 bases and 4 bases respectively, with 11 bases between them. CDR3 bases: TGTGCCAGCAGTGACGGGACGCTTAATGAAAAACTGTTTTTT. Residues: CASSDGTLNEKLFF.

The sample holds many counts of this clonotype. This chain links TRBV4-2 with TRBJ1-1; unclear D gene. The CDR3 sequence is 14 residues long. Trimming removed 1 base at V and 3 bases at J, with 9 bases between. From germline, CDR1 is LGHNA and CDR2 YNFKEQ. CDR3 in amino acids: CASSQAKGHTEAFF. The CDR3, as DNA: TGTGCCAGCAGCCAAGCCAAAGGTCACACTGAAGCTTTCTTT.